The 2 T cell receptor beta chains listed next were all sequenced from one sample in a study of cytomegalovirus exposure and HLA in healthy donors (TCRdb year 2017). The method was the immunoSEQ multiplex PCR assay. For the multiplex PCR, a mixture combining 60 forward primers for TCR Vbeta segments and 13 reverse primers for TCR Jbeta segments was used. The source is immuneACCESS, and TCRdb retained only in-frame sequences with V and J called. Part of the clones is not carried over; for the studies checked, unresolved V genes explain less than half of this, and the remainder is unexplained. The sample table holds some 110,000 clones. The leading ten clones occupy 2.2% of the sample. The sequenced sample consisted of PBMCs. The receptors were sampled from a man in his forties or fifties in good health and CMV-seronegative.

V usage is TRBV7-9 and J usage is TRBJ2-5, with 11 bases that match TRBD2. This CDR3 is 16 amino acids long. Germline CDR1 is SEHNR and CDR2 is FQNEAQ (reference sequence). Trimming took 6 bases from V and 4 from J; bases not matched to a gene: 10. CDR3 sequence reads: CASRSGLAGRLETQYF. The CDR3 nucleotides are TGTGCCAGCAGGTCAGGACTAGCGGGTCGTTTAGAGACCCAGTACTTC.

The rearrangement joins TRBV11-3 to TRBJ2-1; maybe TRBD2 (6 bases). The CDR3 has 15 residues. From germline, CDR1 is SGHNT and CDR2 YENEEA. The ends were cut back, 5 bases at V and 8 bases at J, with 19 bases in the middle. The CDR3 sequence: CASSLGTSVSDEQFF. CDR3 DNA sequence: TGTGCCAGCAGCCTGGGGACTTCTGTATCGGATGAGCAGTTCTTC.